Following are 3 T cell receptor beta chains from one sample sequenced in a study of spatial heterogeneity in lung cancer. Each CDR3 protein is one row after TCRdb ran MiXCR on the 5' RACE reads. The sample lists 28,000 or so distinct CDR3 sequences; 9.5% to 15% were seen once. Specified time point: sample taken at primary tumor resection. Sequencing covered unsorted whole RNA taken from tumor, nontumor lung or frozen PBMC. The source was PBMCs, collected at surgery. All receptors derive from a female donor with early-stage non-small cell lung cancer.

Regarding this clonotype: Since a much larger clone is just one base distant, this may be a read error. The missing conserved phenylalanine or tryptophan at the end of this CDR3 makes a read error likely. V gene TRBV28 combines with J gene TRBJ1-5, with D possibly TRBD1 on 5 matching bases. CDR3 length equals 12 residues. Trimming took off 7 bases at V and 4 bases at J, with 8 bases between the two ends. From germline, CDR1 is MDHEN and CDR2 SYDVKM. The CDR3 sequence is CASMQGNQPQHS. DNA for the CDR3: TGTGCCAGCATGCAGGGTAATCAGCCCCAGCATTCT.

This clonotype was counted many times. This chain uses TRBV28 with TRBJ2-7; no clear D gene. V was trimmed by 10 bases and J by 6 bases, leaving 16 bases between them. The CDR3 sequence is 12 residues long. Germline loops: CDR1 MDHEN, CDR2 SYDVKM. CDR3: CATGPQYGEQYF. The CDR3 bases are TGTGCCACCGGACCACAGTACGGCGAGCAGTACTTC.

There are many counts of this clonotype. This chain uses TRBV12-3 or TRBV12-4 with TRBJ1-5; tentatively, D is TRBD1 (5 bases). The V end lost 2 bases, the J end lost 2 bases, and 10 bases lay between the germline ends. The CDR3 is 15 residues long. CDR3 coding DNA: TGTGCCAGCAGTTTAAAGGGACCGGGCAATCAGCCCCAGCATTTT. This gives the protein CASSLKGPGNQPQHF.